Each of the 24 T cell receptor beta chains below was sequenced from the same sample in a study of blood T cell repertoires in COVID-19. TCRdb's copy holds only in-frame clones and misses some; the assay was immunoSEQ multiplex PCR. The data show 380,000 or so clones, 89% seen once. The sequencing sample was made of peripheral blood. All receptors derive from a man aged 40-49 years with acute or convalescent COVID-19.

The chain has TRBV4-1 and TRBJ1-5; D is unresolved. V dropped 0 bases and J dropped 4 bases, with 16 bases sitting between them. The germline V gene encodes CDR1 MGHRA and CDR2 YSYEKL. This CDR3 has 17 residues. The CDR3 is CASSQEPPVPLNQPQHF. Written as DNA, the CDR3 is TGCGCCAGCAGCCAAGAACCCCCGGTTCCGCTTAATCAGCCCCAGCATTTT.

The V and J genes are TRBV14 and TRBJ1-4; the match to TRBD1 covers 9 bases. V was pared by 4 bases and J by 8 bases, with 8 bases of the junction left unmatched. CDR3 length: 15 residues. The V gene's germline CDR1 is SGHDN and CDR2 FVKESK. CDR3 residues: CASSLSTGGTEKLFF. CDR3 nucleotides: TGTGCCAGCAGCCTCTCGACAGGGGGGACGGAAAAACTGTTTTTT.

The rearrangement uses TRBV6-6 and TRBJ2-1, with D maybe TRBD1 (6 bases). CDR3 length: 14 residues. V was pared by 5 bases and J by 7 bases, with 15 bases between. Germline V gene lookup returns CDR1 MNHNY and CDR2 SVGAGI (reference sequence). The CDR3 is CASSSNRELNEQFF. The CDR3 DNA follows: TGTGCCAGCAGTAGTAACAGGGAATTGAATGAGCAGTTCTTC.

The V call is TRBV18, the J call TRBJ1-4, with D perhaps matching TRBD1 (6 bases). The germline V and J ends were trimmed by 1 base and 8 bases, with 11 bases remaining between them. The CDR3 has 14 residues. Germline values: CDR1 KGHSH, CDR2 LQKENI. CDR3 sequence (DNA): TGTGCCAGCTCACCACAACGGGGGGCCGAAAAACTGTTTTTT. Translation: CASSPQRGAEKLFF.

This rearrangement joins TRBV6-5 to TRBJ1-4; D may be TRBD1 (6 bases). Germline assignment: CDR1 MNHEY and CDR2 SVGAGI. This CDR3 contains 13 residues. The V end was cut by 1 base, the J end by 7 bases, with 7 bases between. Written as DNA, the CDR3 is TGTGCCAGCAGTTACTTACAGGGTGAAAAACTGTTTTTT. Translation: CASSYLQGEKLFF.

The chain employs TRBV7-8 and TRBJ1-4; D uncertain. CDR3 length: 15 residues. From germline, CDR1 is SGHVS and CDR2 FQNEAQ. Trimming left V 4 bases short and J 1 base short, with 10 bases between. CDR3 region: CASSSLGGTNEKLFF. CDR3 DNA: TGTGCCAGCAGCTCTCTAGGCGGAACTAATGAAAAACTGTTTTTT. The variable domain in full, with the rest retrieved from reference TRBV7-8 and TRBJ1-4, is GAGVSQSPRYKVAKRGQDVALRCDPISGHVSLFWYQQALGQGPEFLTYFQNEAQLDKSGLPSDRFFAERPEGSVSTLKIQRTQQEDSAVYLCASSSLGGTNEKLFFGSGTQLSVL.

V is TRBV2 and J is TRBJ1-6; the D is unclear. Germline lookup yields CDR1 SNHLY and CDR2 FYNNEI. The V gene lost 7 bases and the J gene lost 7 bases, with 11 bases spanning the gap. This CDR3 is built from 13 residues. CDR3 sequence reads: CASKAGLNSPLHF. The CDR3 DNA sequence: TGTGCCAGCAAGGCCGGACTAAATTCACCCCTCCACTTT.

The chain couples TRBV5-8 to TRBJ1-6; D ambiguous. The germline V gene encodes CDR1 SGHTS and CDR2 YDEGEE. V was trimmed by 0 bases and J by 11 bases, leaving 9 bases between them. CDR3 length equals 13 residues. CDR3 coding DNA: TGTGCCAGCAGCTTGGATGCGTTTGCACCCCTCCACTTT. This codes for CASSLDAFAPLHF.

The rearrangement joins TRBV10-3 to TRBJ2-7; perhaps TRBD2 as D (6 bases). This CDR3 region has 14 residues. Germline-derived CDR1 and CDR2 are ENHRY and SYGVKD. V lost 10 bases to trimming and J lost 0 bases, with 16 bases between them. The CDR3 sequence is CATSGDRGSYEQYF. CDR3 DNA sequence: TGTGCCACCTCGGGAGACAGAGGCTCCTACGAGCAGTACTTC.

The rearrangement uses TRBV13 and TRBJ1-6, with D maybe TRBD1 (5 bases). Germline CDR1 reads PRHDT; CDR2 reads FYEKMQ (reference sequence). The CDR3 consists of 19 residues. V shed 2 bases and J shed 9 bases, with 26 bases lying between them. This CDR3 reads CASSLIGPARRAGGSPLHF. The CDR3 DNA is TGTGCCAGCAGCTTAATAGGGCCGGCGCGCAGGGCGGGAGGTTCACCCCTCCACTTT.

In DNA, the CDR3 is TGTGCCAGCAGTCGGGATCGCAATGAGCAGTTCTTC. Residues: CASSRDRNEQFF. The chain uses TRBV12-3 or TRBV12-4 and TRBJ2-1, with D perhaps matching TRBD2 (5 bases). The V and J ends lost 5 bases and 6 bases respectively, with 8 bases between them. The CDR3 has 12 amino acids.

The rearrangement joins TRBV10-3 to TRBJ1-1; D gene unclear. There are 15 residues in the CDR3. CDR1 and CDR2 from the germline V gene are ENHRY and SYGVKD. Trimming shortened V by 4 bases and J by 0 bases, and 12 bases separated the two germline ends. The CDR3 DNA follows: TGTGCCATCAGTGGTCCCGGGAACATGAACACTGAAGCTTTCTTT. This encodes CAISGPGNMNTEAFF.

The chain uses TRBV11-2 and TRBJ2-5; D is perhaps TRBD2 (6 bases). Trimming shortened V by 3 bases and J by 2 bases, and 7 bases separated the two germline ends. Germline V gene lookup returns CDR1 SGHAT and CDR2 FQNNGV. This CDR3 region has 13 residues. The CDR3 loop reads CASSFGLQETQYF. CDR3 DNA sequence: TGTGCCAGCAGCTTCGGACTACAAGAGACCCAGTACTTC.

The V and J genes are TRBV6-2 or TRBV6-3 and TRBJ2-2; 11 bases fit TRBD2. CDR3 length equals 18 residues. Germline-derived CDR1 and CDR2 are MNHEY and SVGEGT. Trimming took 2 bases from V and 4 from J; bases not matched to a gene: 9. CDR3 residues: CASSYTASGGSLTGELFF. Here the CDR3 DNA reads TGTGCCAGCAGTTACACCGCTAGCGGGGGGTCGCTCACCGGGGAGCTGTTTTTT.

The chain has TRBV27 and TRBJ2-3; TRBD1 might be the D (6 bases). Germline CDR1 is MNHEY and CDR2 is SMNVEV (reference sequence). The CDR3 spans 13 residues. V gave up 0 bases and J gave up 9 bases, with 10 bases separating them. CDR3 amino acids: CASSLSTGGTQYF. CDR3 DNA: TGTGCCAGCAGTTTATCGACAGGCGGCACGCAGTATTTT.

The genes are TRBV19 and TRBJ2-4; TRBD1 matches 8 bases. Germline-derived CDR1 and CDR2 are LNHDA and SQIVND (reference sequence). V was clipped by 6 bases and J by 0 bases; unmatched bases: 7. This CDR3 is built from 16 residues. The CDR3 nucleotides read TGTGCCAGTAGGCCTAGACAGGGGATAGCCAAAAACATTCAGTACTTC. Its translation is CASRPRQGIAKNIQYF.

V usage is TRBV7-3 and J usage is TRBJ2-5; TRBD1 agrees at 8 bases. J was trimmed by 2 bases and V by 2 bases; bases with no gene match: 7. Germline CDR1 SGHTA, CDR2 FQGTGA. The CDR3 length is 16 residues. CDR3 in DNA: TGTGCCAGCAGCTTAGGGGCAGGGGGCCGGCAAGAGACCCAGTACTTC. Protein product: CASSLGAGGRQETQYF.

This clone was counted a single time. This rearrangement joins TRBV30 to TRBJ2-2; 8 positions match TRBD2. CDR3 length: 15 residues. Germline V gives CDR1 GTSNPN, CDR2 SVGIG (reference sequence). Trimming took 3 bases from V and 4 from J; bases not matched to a gene: 7. The CDR3 region is CAWSPQAGVTGELFF. The CDR3 coding sequence is TGTGCCTGGAGCCCACAAGCGGGGGTCACCGGGGAGCTGTTTTTT.

The genes are TRBV28 and TRBJ2-5, with 7 bases identical to TRBD2. CDR1 is MDHEN and CDR2 is SYDVKM in the germline V gene. Trimming took 7 bases from V and 0 from J; bases not matched to a gene: 8. The CDR3 is made up of 15 amino acids. CDR3 coding DNA: TGTGCCAGCATCCCCGGGGAGGGTAACCAAGAGACCCAGTACTTC. This codes for CASIPGEGNQETQYF.

This chain uses TRBV11-2 with TRBJ2-5; tentative D call: TRBD1 (6 bases). Germline V lookup: CDR1 SGHAT, CDR2 FQNNGV. The V and J ends lost 5 bases and 4 bases respectively, with 14 bases between them. The CDR3 loop spans 14 amino acids. The CDR3 coding sequence is TGTGCCAGCAGCCACGTAGGGGGAAGAGAGACCCAGTACTTC. This translates into CASSHVGGRETQYF.

The chain uses TRBV7-3 and TRBJ2-1; D may be TRBD1 (6 bases). The CDR3 is 13 amino acids. In germline, CDR1 is SGHTA, CDR2 FQGTGA. V was pared by 5 bases and J by 9 bases, with 14 bases between. CDR3 loop: CASSAGTRGEQFF. The DNA of the CDR3 is TGTGCCAGCAGCGCAGGGACCAGGGGTGAGCAGTTCTTC.

The CDR3 DNA follows: TGTGCCAGCAGCCAAACAGGGGGCAATCAGCCCCAGCATTTT. Translation: CASSQTGGNQPQHF. The gene calls are TRBV28 and TRBJ1-5, with 7 bases aligning to TRBD1. CDR1 and CDR2 from the germline V gene are MDHEN and SYDVKM. The CDR3 has 14 residues. The V and J ends lost 6 bases and 2 bases, in that order; junction bases with no gene match: 4.

The rearrangement links TRBV27 to TRBJ2-7, with 12 nucleotides matching TRBD2. The CDR3 is 16 residues long. Germline V CDR1 and CDR2: MNHEY, SMNVEV (reference sequence). V dropped 8 bases and J dropped 5; count of bases not matched to a gene: 13. The DNA for the CDR3 is TGTGCCAGCGCAAGGCCCATGACTAGCGGGAGAAACGAGCAGTACTTC. Residues: CASARPMTSGRNEQYF.

This chain links TRBV9 with TRBJ1-2; D ambiguous. Per germline, CDR1 SGDLS and CDR2 YYNGEE. Trimming took 0 bases from V and 4 from J, leaving 10 bases between them. The length of the CDR3 is 14 residues. The CDR3 nucleotides read TGTGCCAGCAGCGTAGATGGGGAGAGCTATGGCTACACCTTC. The encoded protein is CASSVDGESYGYTF.